This T cell receptor beta chain derives from a study of regulatory T cells in long-lasting Graves disease. Overall study results and limits: TCR diversity was lower in persistent Graves' patients than in newly diagnosed ones.

iRepertoire HTBI primers and Arm-PCR of CDR3 regions built TCR beta libraries. MiXCR, run by TCRdb on the multiplex PCR reads, gives a single entry per CDR3 protein. This sample has about 430,000 distinct CDR3 sequences, with around a fifth found just once. Time point reported: persistent/refractory GD, antithyroid drugs over 5 years with positive TRAb. Generation of the TCR library employed RNA extracted from PBMCs. In regard to this clonotype: Antigen: not known.

The CDR3 contains 13 residues. Germline lookup yields CDR1 MNHEY and CDR2 SMNVEV (reference sequence). V shed 5 bases and J shed 11 bases, with 18 bases lying between them. V is TRBV27 and J is TRBJ1-1; unclear D gene. This sequence originates from a female donor with Graves disease. Sequenced material: peripheral blood mononuclear cells (PBMCs), taken when the disease was refractory, from a patient treated with antithyroid drugs. The CDR3 DNA is TGTGCCAGCAGTCCGTCCCCGGGTGTGTGGGCTTTCTTT. Translation: CASSPSPGVWAFF.